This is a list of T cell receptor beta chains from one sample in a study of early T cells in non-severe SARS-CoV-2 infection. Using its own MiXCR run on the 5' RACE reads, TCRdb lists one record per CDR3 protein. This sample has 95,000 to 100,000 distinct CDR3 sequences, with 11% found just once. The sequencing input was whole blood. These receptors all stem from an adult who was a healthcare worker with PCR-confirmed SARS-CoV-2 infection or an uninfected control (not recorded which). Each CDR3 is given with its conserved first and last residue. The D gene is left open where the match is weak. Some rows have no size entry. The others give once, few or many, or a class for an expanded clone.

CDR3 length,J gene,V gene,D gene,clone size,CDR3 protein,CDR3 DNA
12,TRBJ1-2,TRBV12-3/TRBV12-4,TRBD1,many,CASGSGGQGYTF,TGTGCCAGCGGGTCAGGGGGGCAGGGCTACACCTTC
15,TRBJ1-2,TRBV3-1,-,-,CASSRNGQTPTGYTF,TGTGCCAGCAGCCGAAACGGACAGACGCCCACAGGCTACACCTTC
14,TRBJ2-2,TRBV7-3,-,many,CASSPPKNTGELFF,TGTGCCAGCAGCCCACCTAAGAACACCGGGGAGCTGTTTTTT
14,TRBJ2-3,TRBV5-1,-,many,CASRRGASSDTQYF,TGCGCCAGCCGTAGGGGGGCCTCCTCAGATACGCAGTATTTT
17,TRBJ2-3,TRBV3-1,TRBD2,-,CASSQGLAVRDTDTQYF,TGTGCCAGCAGCCAGGGACTAGCGGTGAGGGACACAGATACGCAGTATTTT
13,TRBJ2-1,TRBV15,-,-,CATSRDTGREQFF,TGTGCCACCAGCAGAGATACTGGAAGGGAGCAGTTCTTC
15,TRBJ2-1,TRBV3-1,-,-,CASSQAPRGYNEQFF,TGTGCCAGCAGCCAAGCCCCAAGGGGGTACAATGAGCAGTTCTTC
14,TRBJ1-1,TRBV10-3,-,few,CAISGGKSFTEAFF,TGTGCCATCAGTGGGGGAAAGTCCTTCACTGAAGCTTTCTTT
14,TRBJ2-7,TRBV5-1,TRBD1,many,CASRSGTGAYEQYF,TGCGCCAGCAGGTCCGGGACAGGGGCTTACGAGCAGTACTTC
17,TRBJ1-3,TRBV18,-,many,CASSFGTPGYGGNTIYF,TGTGCCAGCTCATTTGGGACCCCCGGCTACGGTGGAAACACCATATATTTT
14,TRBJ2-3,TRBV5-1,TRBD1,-,CASSKDRSTDTQYF,TGCGCCAGCAGCAAGGACAGGAGCACAGATACGCAGTATTTT
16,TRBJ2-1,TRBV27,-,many,CASSPTVGSSIDEQFF,TGTGCCAGCAGCCCCACCGTCGGGTCTTCTATCGATGAGCAGTTCTTC
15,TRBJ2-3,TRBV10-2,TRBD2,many,CASRDREASTDTQYF,TGCGCCAGCAGGGATCGGGAGGCTAGCACAGATACGCAGTATTTT
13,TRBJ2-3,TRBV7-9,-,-,CASRSQGGNTQYF,TGTGCCAGCAGGAGCCAGGGTGGCAATACGCAGTATTTT
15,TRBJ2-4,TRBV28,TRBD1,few,CASSLSGTGGHIQYF,TGTGCCAGCAGTTTATCCGGGACAGGGGGTCACATTCAGTACTTC
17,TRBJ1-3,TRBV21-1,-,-,CASSRRGTEGAGNTIYF,TGTGCCAGCAGCCGACGTGGGACAGAGGGCGCGGGAAACACCATATATTTT
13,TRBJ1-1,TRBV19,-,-,CASTERVFTEAFF,TGTGCCAGTACAGAAAGGGTTTTCACTGAAGCTTTCTTT
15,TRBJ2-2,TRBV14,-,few,CASSQEIRATGELFF,TGTGCCAGCAGCCAAGAAATCAGGGCCACCGGGGAGCTGTTTTTT
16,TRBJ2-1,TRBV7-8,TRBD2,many,CASSPGGTSGRIEQFF,TGTGCCAGCAGCCCAGGTGGGACTAGCGGGAGGATTGAGCAGTTCTTC
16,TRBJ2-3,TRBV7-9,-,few,CASSPMRGSGRDTQYF,TGTGCCAGCAGCCCAATGAGGGGCTCCGGGAGAGATACGCAGTATTTT
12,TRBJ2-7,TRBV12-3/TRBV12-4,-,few,CASSASGYEQYF,TGTGCCAGCAGTGCATCTGGCTACGAGCAGTACTTC
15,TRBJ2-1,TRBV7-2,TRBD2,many,CASSYSGGRYNEQFF,TGTGCCAGCAGCTATAGCGGGGGGCGCTACAATGAGCAGTTCTTC
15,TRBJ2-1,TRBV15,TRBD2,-,CATSRVAGSYNEQFF,TGTGCCACCAGCAGAGTAGCGGGGTCCTACAATGAGCAGTTCTTC
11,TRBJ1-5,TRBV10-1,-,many,CAGGDHQPQHF,TGCGCAGGAGGGGACCATCAGCCCCAGCATTTT
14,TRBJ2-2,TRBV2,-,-,CASSAVSGVGELFF,TGTGCCAGCAGTGCAGTTTCGGGGGTCGGGGAGCTGTTTTTT
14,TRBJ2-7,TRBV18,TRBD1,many,CASSPGTGIREQYF,TGTGCCAGCTCGCCCGGGACAGGGATTCGCGAGCAGTACTTC
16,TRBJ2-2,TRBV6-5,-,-,CASSSYRVPNTGELFF,TGTGCCAGCAGTTCCTACAGGGTCCCGAACACCGGGGAGCTGTTTTTT
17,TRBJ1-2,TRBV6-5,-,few,CASSYSLVSGQNYGYTF,TGTGCCAGCAGTTACTCGTTGGTTTCGGGGCAGAACTATGGCTACACCTTC
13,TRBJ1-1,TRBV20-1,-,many,CSAVKTGNTEAFF,TGCAGTGCCGTAAAGACAGGGAACACTGAAGCTTTCTTT
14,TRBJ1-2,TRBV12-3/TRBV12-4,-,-,CASSLGTANNGYTF,TGTGCCAGCAGTTTAGGGACAGCAAACAATGGCTACACCTTC
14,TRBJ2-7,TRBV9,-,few,CASRVRDSSYEQYF,TGTGCCAGCAGGGTCCGCGACAGCTCCTACGAGCAGTACTTC
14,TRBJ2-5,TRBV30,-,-,CAWSGGGLQETQYF,TGTGCCTGGAGCGGTGGGGGCCTCCAAGAGACCCAGTACTTC
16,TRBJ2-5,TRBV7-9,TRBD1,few,CASSLSPDRRHETQYF,TGTGCCAGCAGCTTAAGCCCGGACAGGCGGCATGAGACCCAGTACTTC
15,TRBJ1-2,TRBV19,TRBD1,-,CASSIAPGQGYGYTF,TGTGCCAGTAGTATCGCCCCGGGACAGGGCTATGGCTACACCTTC
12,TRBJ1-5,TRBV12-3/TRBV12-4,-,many,CASSFANQPQHF,TGTGCCAGCAGTTTCGCCAATCAGCCCCAGCATTTT
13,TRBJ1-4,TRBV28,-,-,CATQVQAGEKLFF,TGTGCCACCCAAGTTCAGGCTGGGGAAAAACTGTTTTTT
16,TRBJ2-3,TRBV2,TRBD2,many,CASSESTSGDTDTQYF,TGTGCCAGCAGTGAATCGACTAGCGGGGACACAGATACGCAGTATTTT
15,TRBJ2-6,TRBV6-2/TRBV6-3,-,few,CASSYLSSGANVLTF,TGTGCCAGCAGTTACTTGAGCTCTGGGGCCAACGTCCTGACTTTC
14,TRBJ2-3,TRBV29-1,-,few,CSVDQGISPDTQYF,TGCAGCGTTGATCAGGGGATCTCCCCAGATACGCAGTATTTT
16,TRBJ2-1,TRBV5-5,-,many,CASSLDQGGLYNEQFF,TGTGCCAGCAGCTTGGATCAGGGGGGCCTGTACAATGAGCAGTTCTTC
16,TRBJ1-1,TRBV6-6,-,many,CASSSVVDSLNTEAFF,TGTGCCAGCAGTTCAGTAGTGGACAGCCTGAACACTGAAGCTTTCTTT
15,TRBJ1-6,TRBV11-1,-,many,CASSLEAGFASPLHF,TGTGCCAGCAGCTTAGAAGCCGGGTTTGCGTCACCCCTCCACTTT
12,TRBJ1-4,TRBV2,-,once,CDSSEAREKLFF,TGTGACAGCAGTGAAGCGCGTGAAAAACTGTTTTTT
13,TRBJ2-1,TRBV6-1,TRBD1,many,CASRGTGVNEQFF,TGTGCCAGCAGGGGGACAGGGGTCAATGAGCAGTTCTTC
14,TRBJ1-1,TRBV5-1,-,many,CASSTAQQNTEAFF,TGCGCCAGCAGCACCGCCCAGCAGAACACTGAAGCTTTCTTT
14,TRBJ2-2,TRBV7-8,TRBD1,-,CASSRTGRDGELFF,TGTGCCAGCAGCCGGACAGGGCGGGACGGGGAGCTGTTTTTT
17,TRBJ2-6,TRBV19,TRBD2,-,CASSKLAARSGANVLTF,TGTGCCAGTAGTAAACTAGCGGCGCGCTCTGGGGCCAACGTCCTGACTTTC
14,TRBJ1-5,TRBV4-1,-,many,CASSQAGLNQPQHF,TGCGCCAGCAGCCAAGCAGGACTCAATCAGCCCCAGCATTTT
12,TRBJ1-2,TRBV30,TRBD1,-,CAWDRDYYGYTF,TGTGCCTGGGACAGGGACTACTATGGCTACACCTTC
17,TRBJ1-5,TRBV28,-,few,CASTQFFGDQKRQPQHF,TGTGCCAGCACGCAGTTTTTCGGGGACCAAAAGAGGCAGCCCCAGCATTTT
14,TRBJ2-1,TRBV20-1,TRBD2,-,CSARGLAGVNEQFF,TGCAGTGCTAGAGGCCTAGCGGGAGTAAATGAGCAGTTCTTC
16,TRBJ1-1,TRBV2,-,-,CASSDPAGQRGTEAFF,TGTGCCAGCAGTGATCCTGCGGGTCAGAGAGGGACTGAAGCTTTCTTT
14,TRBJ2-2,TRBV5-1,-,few,CASSLAENTGELFF,TGCGCCAGCAGCTTGGCCGAGAACACCGGGGAGCTGTTTTTT